This TCR beta chain was identified in a study of spatial heterogeneity in lung cancer. Study summary: The average count in raw reads for each unique TCR and UMI combination exceeded nine appearances. Points from the study as a whole: Expanded tumor TCRs that were ubiquitous appeared in blood more at resection than follow-up.

TCRdb recomputed calls from the 5' RACE reads with MiXCR, one row per CDR3 protein. Of roughly 39,000 distinct CDR3 sequences detected, approximately 6.8% appear once; the ten largest clones hold about 40%. Ten or more counts support this clonotype. Antigen unknown. Germline lookup yields CDR1 DFQATT and CDR2 SNEGSKA (reference sequence). The CDR3 has 14 residues. Deletions cut 1 base from V and 4 bases from J, with 12 bases between. Time point noted: sample taken at primary tumor resection. No cells were sorted before sequencing. The whole RNA sequenced was extracted from tumor, nontumor lung or frozen PBMC. The donors were 72 patients with non-small cell lung cancer that was early-stage and untreated.

The TCR was taken from a female donor with early-stage non-small cell lung cancer. The material was PBMCs, obtained at surgery. V and J are TRBV20-1 and TRBJ2-3; no clear D. The chain's CDR3 is CSARGTPVPDTQYF. The CDR3 DNA follows: TGCAGTGCTAGAGGGACCCCTGTGCCAGATACGCAGTATTTT.